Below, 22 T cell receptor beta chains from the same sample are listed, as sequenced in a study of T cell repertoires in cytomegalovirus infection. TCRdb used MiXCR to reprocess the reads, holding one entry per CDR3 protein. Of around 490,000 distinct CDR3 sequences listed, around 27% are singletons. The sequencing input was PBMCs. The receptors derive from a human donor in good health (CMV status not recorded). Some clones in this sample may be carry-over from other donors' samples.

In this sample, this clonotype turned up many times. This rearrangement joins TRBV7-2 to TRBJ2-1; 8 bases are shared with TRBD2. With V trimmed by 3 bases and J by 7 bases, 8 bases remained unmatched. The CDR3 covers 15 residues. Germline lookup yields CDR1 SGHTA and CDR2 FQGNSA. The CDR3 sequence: CASSFQLAARNEQFF. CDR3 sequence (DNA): TGTGCCAGCAGCTTCCAACTAGCGGCTCGGAATGAGCAGTTCTTC.

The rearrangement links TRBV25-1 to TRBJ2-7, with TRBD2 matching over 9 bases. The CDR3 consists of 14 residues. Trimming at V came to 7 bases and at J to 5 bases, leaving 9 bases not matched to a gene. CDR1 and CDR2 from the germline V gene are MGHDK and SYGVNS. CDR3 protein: CASTLAGVANEQYF. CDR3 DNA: TGTGCCAGCACCTTAGCGGGAGTTGCAAACGAGCAGTACTTC.

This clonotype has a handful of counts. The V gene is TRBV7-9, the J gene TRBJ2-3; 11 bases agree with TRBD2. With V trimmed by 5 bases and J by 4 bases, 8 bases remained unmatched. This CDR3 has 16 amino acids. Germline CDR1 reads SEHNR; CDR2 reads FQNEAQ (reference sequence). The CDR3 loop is CASSALAGGTPDTQYF. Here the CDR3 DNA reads TGTGCCAGCAGCGCCCTAGCGGGAGGAACCCCAGATACGCAGTATTTT.

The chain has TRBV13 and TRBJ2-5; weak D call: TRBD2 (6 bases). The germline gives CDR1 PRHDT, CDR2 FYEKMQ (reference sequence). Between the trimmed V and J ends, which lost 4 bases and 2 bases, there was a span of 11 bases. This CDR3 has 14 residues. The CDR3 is CASSSYGLQETQYF. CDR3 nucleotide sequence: TGTGCCAGCAGCTCCTATGGACTACAAGAGACCCAGTACTTC.

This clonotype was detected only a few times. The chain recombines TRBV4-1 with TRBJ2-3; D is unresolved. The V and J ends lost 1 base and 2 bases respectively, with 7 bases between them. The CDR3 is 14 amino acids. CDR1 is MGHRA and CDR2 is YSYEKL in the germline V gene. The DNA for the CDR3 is TGCGCCAGCAGCCAAGGACTGAACACAGATACGCAGTATTTT. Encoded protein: CASSQGLNTDTQYF.

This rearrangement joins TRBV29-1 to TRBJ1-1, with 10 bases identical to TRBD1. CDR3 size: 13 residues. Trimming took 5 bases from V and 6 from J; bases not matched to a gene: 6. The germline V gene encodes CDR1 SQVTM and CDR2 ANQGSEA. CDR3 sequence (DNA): TGCAGCGTTAGAGGACAGGGGGTCGCTGAAGCTTTCTTT. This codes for CSVRGQGVAEAFF.

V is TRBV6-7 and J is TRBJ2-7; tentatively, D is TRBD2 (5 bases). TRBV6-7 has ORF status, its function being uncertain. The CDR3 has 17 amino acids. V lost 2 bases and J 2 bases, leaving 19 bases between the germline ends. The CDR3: CASSYIREIGGPYEQYF. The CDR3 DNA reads TGTGCCAGCAGTTACATCCGAGAGATCGGAGGCCCCTACGAGCAGTACTTC.

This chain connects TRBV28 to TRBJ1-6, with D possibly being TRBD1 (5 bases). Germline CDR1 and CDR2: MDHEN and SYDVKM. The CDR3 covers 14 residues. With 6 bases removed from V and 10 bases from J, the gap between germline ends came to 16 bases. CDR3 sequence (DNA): TGTGCCAGCAGCCTGACAGAGGGGAGATCACCCCTCCACTTT. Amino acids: CASSLTEGRSPLHF.

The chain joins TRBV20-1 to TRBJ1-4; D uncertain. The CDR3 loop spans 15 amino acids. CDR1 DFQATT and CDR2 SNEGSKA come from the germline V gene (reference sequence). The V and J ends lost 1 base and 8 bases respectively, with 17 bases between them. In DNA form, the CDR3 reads TGCAGTGCTAGAGTAGGACTCACATTGGGGGAAAAACTGTTTTTT. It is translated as CSARVGLTLGEKLFF.

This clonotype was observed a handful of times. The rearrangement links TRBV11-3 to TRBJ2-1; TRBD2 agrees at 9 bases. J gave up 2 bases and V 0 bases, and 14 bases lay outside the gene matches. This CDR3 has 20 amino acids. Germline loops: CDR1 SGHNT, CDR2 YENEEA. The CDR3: CASSLDRAGSGRRTYNEQFF. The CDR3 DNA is TGTGCCAGCAGCTTAGACCGGGCGGGTAGCGGGAGAAGGACCTACAATGAGCAGTTCTTC.

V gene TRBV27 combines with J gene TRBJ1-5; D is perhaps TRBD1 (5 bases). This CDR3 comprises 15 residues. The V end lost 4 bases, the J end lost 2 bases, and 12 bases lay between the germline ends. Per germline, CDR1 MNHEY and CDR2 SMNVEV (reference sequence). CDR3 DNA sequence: TGTGCCAGCAGTTCGCCCGGGGCCGGCAATCAGCCCCAGCATTTT. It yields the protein CASSSPGAGNQPQHF.

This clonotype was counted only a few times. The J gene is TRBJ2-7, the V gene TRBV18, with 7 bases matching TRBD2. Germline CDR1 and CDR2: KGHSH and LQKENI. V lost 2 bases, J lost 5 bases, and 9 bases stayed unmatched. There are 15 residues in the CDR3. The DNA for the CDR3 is TGTGCCAGCTCACCAGGGGACTATCGCGTCCACGAGCAGTACTTC. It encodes CASSPGDYRVHEQYF.

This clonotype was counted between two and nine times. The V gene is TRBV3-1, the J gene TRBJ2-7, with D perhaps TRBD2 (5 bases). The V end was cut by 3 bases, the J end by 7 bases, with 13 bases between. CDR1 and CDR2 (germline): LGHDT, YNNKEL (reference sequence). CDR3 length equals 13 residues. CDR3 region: CASSQDFDGEQYV. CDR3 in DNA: TGTGCCAGCAGCCAGGACTTTGACGGGGAGCAGTACGTC.

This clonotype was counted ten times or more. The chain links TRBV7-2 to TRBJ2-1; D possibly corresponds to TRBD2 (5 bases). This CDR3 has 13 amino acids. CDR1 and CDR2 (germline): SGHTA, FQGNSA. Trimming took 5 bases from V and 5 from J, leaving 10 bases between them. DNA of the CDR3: TGTGCCAGCAGCGCCCTCGGGAACAATGAGCAGTTCTTC. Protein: CASSALGNNEQFF.

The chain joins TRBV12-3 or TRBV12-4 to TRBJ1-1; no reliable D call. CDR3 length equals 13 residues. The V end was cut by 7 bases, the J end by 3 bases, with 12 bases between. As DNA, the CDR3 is TGTGCCAGCACTCTGGACTCATACACTGAAGCTTTCTTT. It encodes CASTLDSYTEAFF.

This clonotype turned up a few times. CDR3: CASSFVDEETQYF. As DNA, the CDR3 is TGTGCCAGCAGCTTTGTGGATGAAGAGACCCAGTACTTC. The chain recombines TRBV7-2 with TRBJ2-5; D is unclear. Per germline, CDR1 SGHTA and CDR2 FQGNSA. This CDR3 contains 13 residues. V lost 3 bases to trimming and J lost 3 bases, with 8 bases between them.

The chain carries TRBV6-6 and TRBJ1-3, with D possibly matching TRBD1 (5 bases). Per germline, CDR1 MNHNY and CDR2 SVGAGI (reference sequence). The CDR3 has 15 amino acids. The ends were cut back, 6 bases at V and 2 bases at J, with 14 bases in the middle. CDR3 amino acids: CASRPGTTPGNTIYF. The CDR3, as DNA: TGTGCCAGCAGGCCCGGGACTACTCCTGGAAACACCATATATTTT.

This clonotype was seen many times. CDR3 region: CASSFSGAYTDTQYF. The CDR3 DNA is TGTGCCAGCAGCTTTAGCGGGGCTTACACAGATACGCAGTATTTT. This chain joins TRBV7-2 and TRBJ2-3; TRBD2 matches at 8 bases. Trimming cost V 3 bases and J 2 bases; bases outside gene matches: 4. CDR3 length: 15 amino acids. Germline assignment: CDR1 SGHTA and CDR2 FQGNSA.

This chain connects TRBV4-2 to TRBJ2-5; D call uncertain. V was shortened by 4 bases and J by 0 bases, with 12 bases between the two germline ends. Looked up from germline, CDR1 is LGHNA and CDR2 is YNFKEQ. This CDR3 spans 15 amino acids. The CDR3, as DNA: TGTGCCAGCAGCCCCTCCTACGGTTACCAAGAGACCCAGTACTTC. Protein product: CASSPSYGYQETQYF.

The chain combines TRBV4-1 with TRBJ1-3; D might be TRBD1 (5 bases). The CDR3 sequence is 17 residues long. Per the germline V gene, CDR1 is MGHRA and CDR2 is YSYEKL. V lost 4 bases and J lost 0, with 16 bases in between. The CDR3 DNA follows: TGCGCCAGCAGCCGGGGGGGGATGGTGAGCTCTGGAAACACCATATATTTT. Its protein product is CASSRGGMVSSGNTIYF.

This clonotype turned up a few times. The CDR3 protein is CASSPVRDTDTQYF. The CDR3 region has the DNA TGTGCCAGCAGCCCAGTCCGGGACACAGATACGCAGTATTTT. The chain combines TRBV27 with TRBJ2-3, with D perhaps matching TRBD2 (5 bases). With 6 bases removed from V and 2 bases from J, the gap between germline ends came to 12 bases. This CDR3 is 14 amino acids long. CDR1 MNHEY and CDR2 SMNVEV come from the germline V gene (reference sequence).

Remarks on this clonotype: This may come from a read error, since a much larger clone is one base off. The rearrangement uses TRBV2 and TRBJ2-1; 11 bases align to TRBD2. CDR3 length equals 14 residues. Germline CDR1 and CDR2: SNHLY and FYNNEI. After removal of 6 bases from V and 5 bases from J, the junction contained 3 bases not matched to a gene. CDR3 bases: TGTGCCAGCAGGGGGACTAGCGGCGACAATGAGCAGTTCTTC. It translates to CASRGTSGDNEQFF. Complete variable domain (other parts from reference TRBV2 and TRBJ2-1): EPEVTQTPSHQVTQMGQEVILRCVPISNHLYFYWYRQILGQKVEFLVSFYNNEISEKSEIFDDQFSVERPDGSNFTLKIRSTKLEDSAMYFCASRGTSGDNEQFFGPGTRLTVL.